The 5 T cell receptor beta chains given below trace back to one sample, sequenced in a study of blood T cell repertoires in COVID-19. Clones were read by immunoSEQ multiplex PCR, and TCRdb kept only the in-frame ones, dropping some. Of 250,000 to 350,000 clones detected, roughly 85% appear once; the ten largest clones hold 6% to 7%. The sample was PBMCs or T cells enriched from blood (not recorded which). The source is a woman between 40 and 55 years old who had recovered from COVID-19.

The chain links TRBV2 to TRBJ1-2, with 9 positions matching TRBD1. Unmatched junction bases numbered 4, after V lost 5 bases and J lost 3 bases. The CDR3 runs to 14 residues. The germline CDR1 and CDR2 sequences are SNHLY and FYNNEI. The CDR3 region is CASSRRDRDYGYTF. CDR3 DNA: TGTGCCAGCAGTAGACGGGACAGGGACTATGGCTACACCTTC.

This clone was recorded only once. This chain joins TRBV11-3 and TRBJ2-1; D not certain. CDR1 and CDR2 (germline): SGHNT, YENEEA. Trimming left V 5 bases short and J 9 bases short, with 11 bases between. The CDR3 contains 12 residues. The CDR3 sequence: CASSRQTGEQFF. Here the CDR3 DNA reads TGTGCCAGCAGCCGCCAAACCGGTGAGCAGTTCTTC.

This rearrangement joins TRBV9 to TRBJ2-7; 9 nucleotides line up with TRBD2. CDR1 is SGDLS, CDR2 YYNGEE, per germline. This CDR3 has 16 amino acids. J lost 5 bases, V lost 3 bases, and 12 bases had no gene match. Here the CDR3 DNA reads TGTGCCAGCAGCGACCCGCCCGGGACTAGCAATCACGAGCAGTACTTC. It codes for CASSDPPGTSNHEQYF.

The chain combines TRBV30 with TRBJ2-5; 14 bases are a match to TRBD2. The CDR3 runs to 22 residues. Germline lookup yields CDR1 GTSNPN and CDR2 SVGIG (reference sequence). Trimming cost V 5 bases and J 3 bases; bases outside gene matches: 26. CDR3 amino acids: CAWGTGATGTSGRFIAKETQYF. The CDR3 region has the DNA TGTGCCTGGGGGACAGGGGCTACCGGGACTAGCGGGAGATTTATTGCGAAAGAGACCCAGTACTTC.

This clone was observed a handful of times. This rearrangement joins TRBV6-5 to TRBJ1-1; no clear D. Germline V gene data show CDR1 as MNHEY and CDR2 as SVGAGI. The CDR3 length is 16 residues. The germline V and J ends were trimmed by 0 bases and 0 bases, with 11 bases remaining between them. The CDR3 bases are TGTGCCAGCAGTTACTCCACAGTAAGATTGAACACTGAAGCTTTCTTT. This encodes CASSYSTVRLNTEAFF.